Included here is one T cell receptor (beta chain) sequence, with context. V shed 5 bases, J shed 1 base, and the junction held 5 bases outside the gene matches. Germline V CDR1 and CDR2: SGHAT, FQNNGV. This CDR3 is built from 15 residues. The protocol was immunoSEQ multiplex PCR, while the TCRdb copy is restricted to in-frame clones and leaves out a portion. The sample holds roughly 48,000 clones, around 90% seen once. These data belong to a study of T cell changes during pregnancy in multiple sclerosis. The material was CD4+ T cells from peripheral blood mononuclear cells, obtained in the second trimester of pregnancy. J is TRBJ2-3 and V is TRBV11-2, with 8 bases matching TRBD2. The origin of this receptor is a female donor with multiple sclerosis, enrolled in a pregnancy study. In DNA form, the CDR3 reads TGTGCCAGCAGCCGAATGACTAGCGGCACAGATACGCAGTATTTT. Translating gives CASSRMTSGTDTQYF.